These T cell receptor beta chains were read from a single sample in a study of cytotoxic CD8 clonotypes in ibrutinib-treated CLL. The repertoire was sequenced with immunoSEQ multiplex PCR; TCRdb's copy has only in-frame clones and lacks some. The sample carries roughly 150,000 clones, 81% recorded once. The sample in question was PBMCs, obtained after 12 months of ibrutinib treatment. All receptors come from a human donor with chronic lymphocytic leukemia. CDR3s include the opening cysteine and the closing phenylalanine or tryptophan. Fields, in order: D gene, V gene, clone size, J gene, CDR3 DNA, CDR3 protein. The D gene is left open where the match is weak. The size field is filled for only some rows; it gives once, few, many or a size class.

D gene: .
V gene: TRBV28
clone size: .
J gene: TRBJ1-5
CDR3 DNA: TGTGCCAGCAGTTTATATCGACGGGGGCAAGCCCAGCATTTT
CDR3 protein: CASSLYRRGQAQHF

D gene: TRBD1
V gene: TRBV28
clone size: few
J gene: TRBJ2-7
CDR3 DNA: TGTGCCAGCAGCACGGACAGGGGCTTATACGAGCAGTACTTC
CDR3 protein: CASSTDRGLYEQYF

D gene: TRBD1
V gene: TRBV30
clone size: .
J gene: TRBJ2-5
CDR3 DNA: TGTGCCTGGAGTGAAGGGGGCTCGTTTCAAGAGACCCAGTACTTC
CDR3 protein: CAWSEGGSFQETQYF

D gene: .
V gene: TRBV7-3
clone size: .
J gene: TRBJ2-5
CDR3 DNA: TGTGCCAGCAGCTTACAAGAGACCCAGTACTTC
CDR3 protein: CASSLQETQYF

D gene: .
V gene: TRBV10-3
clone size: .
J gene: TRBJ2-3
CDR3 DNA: TGTGCCATCAGTGAATCGCAAATCGGGGCTACGACAGATACGCAGTATTTT
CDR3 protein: CAISESQIGATTDTQYF

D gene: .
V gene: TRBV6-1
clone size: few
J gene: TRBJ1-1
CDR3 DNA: TGTGCCAGCAGGGTAGGTCGTACCACTGAAGCTTTCTTT
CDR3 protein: CASRVGRTTEAFF

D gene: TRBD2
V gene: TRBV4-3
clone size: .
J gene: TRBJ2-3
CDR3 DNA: TGCGCCAGCAGCCAGGGGGCTAGCGGGGGAGATACGCAGTATTTT
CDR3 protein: CASSQGASGGDTQYF

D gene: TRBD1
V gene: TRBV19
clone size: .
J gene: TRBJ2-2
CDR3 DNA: TGTGCCAGTAGAGAGCCCCGGGGACAGATGAACACCGGGGAGCTGTTTTTT
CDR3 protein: CASREPRGQMNTGELFF

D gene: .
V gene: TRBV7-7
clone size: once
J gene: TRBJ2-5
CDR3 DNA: TGTGCCAGCAGCCTTAGGGTCACGGAGACCCAGTACTTC
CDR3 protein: CASSLRVTETQYF

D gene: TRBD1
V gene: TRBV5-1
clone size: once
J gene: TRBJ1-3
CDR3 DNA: TGCGCCAGCAGCCCCCAGACAGGGCCTAGCTCTGGAAACACCATATATTTT
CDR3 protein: CASSPQTGPSSGNTIYF

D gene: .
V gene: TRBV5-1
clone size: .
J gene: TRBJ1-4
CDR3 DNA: TGCGCCAGCAGCTTGGACGGCCCAGGGTCGGGTGAAAAACTGTTTTTT
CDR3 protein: CASSLDGPGSGEKLFF

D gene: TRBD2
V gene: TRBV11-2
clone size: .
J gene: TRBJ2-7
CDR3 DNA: TGTGCCAGCAGCTTAGTGGGACTAGCGGTTTACGAGCAGTACTTC
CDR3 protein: CASSLVGLAVYEQYF

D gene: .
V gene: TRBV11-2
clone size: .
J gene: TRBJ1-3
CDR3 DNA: TGTGCCAGCAGCTTATCGGTTTCACAGGGTGCAGGAAACACCATATATTTT
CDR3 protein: CASSLSVSQGAGNTIYF

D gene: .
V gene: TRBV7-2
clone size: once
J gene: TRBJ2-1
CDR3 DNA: TGTGCCAGCAGCCCATCATCGGGTGGGGGCATCGGTGAGCAGTTCTTC
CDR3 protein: CASSPSSGGGIGEQFF

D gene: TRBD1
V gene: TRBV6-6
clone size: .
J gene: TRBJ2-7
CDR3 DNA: TGTGCCAGCAGACACAGGGGGCGAAAAGAGCAGTACTTC
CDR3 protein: CASRHRGRKEQYF

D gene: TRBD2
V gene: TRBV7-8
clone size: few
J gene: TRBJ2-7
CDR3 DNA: TGTGCCAGCAGGCGCGGGAGGTTCTCCTACGAGCAGTACTTC
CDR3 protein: CASRRGRFSYEQYF

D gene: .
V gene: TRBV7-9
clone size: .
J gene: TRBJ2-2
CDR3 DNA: TGTGCCAGCAGCTTTTACGGCAGCGGGGAGCTGTTTTTT
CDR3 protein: CASSFYGSGELFF

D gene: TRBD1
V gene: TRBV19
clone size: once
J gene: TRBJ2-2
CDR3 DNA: TGTGCCAGTAGATCCCGGGACAGAATGAACACCGGGGAGCTGTTTTTT
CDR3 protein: CASRSRDRMNTGELFF

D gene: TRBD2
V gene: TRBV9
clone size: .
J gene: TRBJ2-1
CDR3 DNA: TGTGCCAGCAGCGTAGGCTTAGTAGCGGGAGACAATGAGCAGTTCTTC
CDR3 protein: CASSVGLVAGDNEQFF

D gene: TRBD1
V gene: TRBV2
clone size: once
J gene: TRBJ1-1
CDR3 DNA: TGTGCCAGCAATGGACAGGGGAGCGCTGAAGCTTTCTTT
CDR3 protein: CASNGQGSAEAFF

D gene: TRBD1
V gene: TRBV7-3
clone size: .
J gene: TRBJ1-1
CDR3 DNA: TGTGCCAGCAGCTCGACAGGGACTTACACTGAAGCTTTCTTT
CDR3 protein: CASSSTGTYTEAFF

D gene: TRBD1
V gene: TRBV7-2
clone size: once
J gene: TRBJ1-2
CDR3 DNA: TGTGCCAGCAGCTCGGCCCGACAGGGGGATAACTATGGCTACACCTTC
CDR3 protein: CASSSARQGDNYGYTF

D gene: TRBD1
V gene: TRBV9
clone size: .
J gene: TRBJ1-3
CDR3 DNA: TGTGCCAGCAGCGCTCAGGGACAGGGAGTCGACACCATATATTTT
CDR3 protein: CASSAQGQGVDTIYF

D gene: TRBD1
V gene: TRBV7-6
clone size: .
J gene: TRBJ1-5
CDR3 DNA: TGTGCCAGCAGCTTAGGGACAGGGCTCAATCAGCCCCAGCATTTT
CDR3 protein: CASSLGTGLNQPQHF

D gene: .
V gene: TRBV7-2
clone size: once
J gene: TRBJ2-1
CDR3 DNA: TGTGCCAGCCGAGCCGGGGGCGCGATGTACAATGAGCAGTTCTTC
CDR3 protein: CASRAGGAMYNEQFF